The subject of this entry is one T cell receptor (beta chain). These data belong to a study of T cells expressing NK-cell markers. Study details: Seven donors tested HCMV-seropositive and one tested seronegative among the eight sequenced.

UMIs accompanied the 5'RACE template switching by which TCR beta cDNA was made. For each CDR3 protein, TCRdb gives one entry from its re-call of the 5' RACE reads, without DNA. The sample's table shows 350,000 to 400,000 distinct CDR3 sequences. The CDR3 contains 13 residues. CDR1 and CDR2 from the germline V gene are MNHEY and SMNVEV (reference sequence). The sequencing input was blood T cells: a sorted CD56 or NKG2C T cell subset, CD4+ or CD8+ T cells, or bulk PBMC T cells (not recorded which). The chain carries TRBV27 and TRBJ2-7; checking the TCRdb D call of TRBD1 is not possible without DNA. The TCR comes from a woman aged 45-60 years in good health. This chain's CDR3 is CASSLSRPGEQYF.